Shown below are 22 T cell receptor beta chains from a single sample sequenced in a study of cytomegalovirus exposure and HLA in healthy donors. PCR involved 60 Vbeta and 13 Jbeta primers. Libraries were prepared by immunoSEQ multiplex PCR; TCRdb keeps only in-frame clonotypes and omits some of them. Altogether around 180,000 clones are present, roughly 71% being singletons, with the ten largest covering around 1.5%. The sequencing sample was made of PBMCs. The receptors originated from a girl between 10 and 17 years old in good health and CMV-seronegative.

The genes are TRBV5-1 and TRBJ1-2, with D perhaps matching TRBD1 (6 bases). The CDR3 extends over 17 amino acids. V dropped 0 bases and J dropped 7 bases, with 22 bases sitting between them. The germline CDR1 and CDR2 sequences are SGHRS and YFSETQ. For the CDR3, the DNA is TGCGCCAGCAGCTTGGTAGAGGGGTCCAGGGACATCCTTGGCTACACCTTC. Translation gives CASSLVEGSRDILGYTF.

The rearrangement uses TRBV6-5 and TRBJ2-2, with D possibly being TRBD2 (5 bases). The CDR3 sequence is 16 residues long. The V gene's germline CDR1 is MNHEY and CDR2 SVGAGI. Trimming stripped 4 bases from V and 1 base from J, with 13 bases between. For the CDR3, the DNA is TGTGCCAGCAGTTCCCCAAGCGGAAAGAACACCGGGGAGCTGTTTTTT. This gives the protein CASSSPSGKNTGELFF.

The chain uses TRBV6-1 and TRBJ2-1; D remains ambiguous. The germline CDR1 and CDR2 sequences are MNHNS and SASEGT. Trimming took 7 bases from V and 0 from J, leaving 10 bases between them. The CDR3 runs to 14 residues. CDR3 loop: CASIRSNSYNEQFF. In DNA, the CDR3 is TGTGCCAGCATTCGGTCCAACTCCTACAATGAGCAGTTCTTC.

This clone has only a few counts. The rearrangement joins TRBV5-1 to TRBJ1-1; D unclear. CDR1 and CDR2 from the germline V gene are SGHRS and YFSETQ. Between the trimmed V and J ends, which lost 0 bases and 4 bases, there was a span of 7 bases. There are 13 residues in the CDR3. The CDR3 DNA reads TGCGCCAGCAGCTTGGCCATGAGCACTGAAGCTTTCTTT. This sequence encodes CASSLAMSTEAFF.

This clone was detected once. This sequence joins TRBV19 and TRBJ2-1; D not resolved. Germline loops: CDR1 LNHDA, CDR2 SQIVND (reference sequence). V dropped 5 bases and J dropped 9 bases, with 14 bases sitting between them. There are 13 residues in the CDR3. The CDR3 reads CASSRLYDAEQFF. For the CDR3, the DNA is TGTGCCAGTAGTCGACTCTATGACGCTGAGCAGTTCTTC.

The chain combines TRBV9 with TRBJ2-2; maybe TRBD2 (7 bases). The CDR3 is 14 amino acids. Germline CDR1 reads SGDLS; CDR2 reads YYNGEE. Deletions cut 4 bases from V and 6 bases from J, with 13 bases between. The CDR3 region is CASSPEGGPGELFF. The CDR3, as DNA: TGTGCCAGCAGCCCCGAGGGGGGGCCCGGGGAGCTGTTTTTT.

The chain is built from TRBV10-3 and TRBJ2-5; 7 positions agree with TRBD2. The V gene's germline CDR1 is ENHRY and CDR2 SYGVKD. The CDR3 is 15 residues long. With 6 bases clipped from V and 1 base from J, the junction kept 8 bases outside the gene matches. CDR3 sequence (DNA): TGTGCCATCAGCTTGGGAGGGACTGCCCAAGAGACCCAGTACTTC. Its translation is CAISLGGTAQETQYF.

This chain connects TRBV9 to TRBJ2-7, with D possibly matching TRBD1 (5 bases). Germline lookup yields CDR1 SGDLS and CDR2 YYNGEE. The V and J ends lost 2 bases and 5 bases respectively, with 8 bases between them. This CDR3 is built from 12 residues. The CDR3 loop reads CASSVAGHEQYF. CDR3 nucleotide sequence: TGTGCCAGCAGCGTCGCAGGGCACGAGCAGTACTTC.

The rearrangement joins TRBV27 to TRBJ2-3; 9 bases agree with TRBD1. Looked up from germline, CDR1 is MNHEY and CDR2 is SMNVEV (reference sequence). The V segment lost 1 base and the J segment 8 bases; nucleotides outside the gene matches: 4. This CDR3 spans 14 amino acids. Written as DNA, the CDR3 is TGTGCCAGCAGTTTATACAGGGGGCAGGGTACGCAGTATTTT. As protein: CASSLYRGQGTQYF.

The rearrangement uses TRBV30 and TRBJ1-1; D uncertain. Deletions cut 2 bases from V and 6 bases from J, with 13 bases between. Germline V gene data show CDR1 as GTSNPN and CDR2 as SVGIG (reference sequence). This CDR3 spans 13 amino acids. The DNA of the CDR3 is TGTGCCTGGAGTTCTGGCGTTCGGGCTGAAGCTTTCTTT. Residues: CAWSSGVRAEAFF.

The genes are TRBV29-1 and TRBJ2-7; 7 bases are a match to TRBD1. Germline V gene data show CDR1 as SQVTM and CDR2 as ANQGSEA. This CDR3 spans 12 amino acids. The junction had 1 base not matched to a gene; V was cut back by 4 bases and J by 1 base. The DNA of the CDR3 is TGCAGCGTTGCACAGGGGTCCTACGAGCAGTACTTC. Protein sequence: CSVAQGSYEQYF.

This clone was seen only a few times. The genes are TRBV7-3 and TRBJ2-2, with D unresolved. The CDR3 is 13 residues long. Germline V gives CDR1 SGHTA, CDR2 FQGTGA. Trimming took 0 bases from V and 14 from J, leaving 13 bases between them. CDR3 sequence: CASSLTRLDELFF. The CDR3 nucleotides are TGTGCCAGCAGCTTAACGCGGCTGGATGAACTGTTTTTT.

The CDR3 DNA follows: TGTGCCAGCAGCTTAGTAGCGGGGGATAGCACAGATACGCAGTATTTT. Translating it yields CASSLVAGDSTDTQYF. This sequence joins TRBV11-3 and TRBJ2-3, with 9 nucleotides matching TRBD2. V lost 1 base to trimming and J lost 0 bases; unmatched junction nucleotides: 2. The CDR3 contains 16 residues. Per the germline V gene, CDR1 is SGHNT and CDR2 is YENEEA.

This clone showed up just a few times. J is TRBJ1-2 and V is TRBV6-5; 7 nucleotides line up with TRBD1. The CDR3 is made up of 14 amino acids. Germline CDR1 is MNHEY and CDR2 is SVGAGI. Unmatched junction bases numbered 8, after V lost 4 bases and J lost 6 bases. CDR3 sequence reads: CASSSVDRVNGYTF. CDR3 DNA sequence: TGTGCCAGCAGTTCGGTCGACAGGGTTAATGGCTACACCTTC.

The chain recombines TRBV18 with TRBJ2-2; a possible D gene is TRBD2 (6 bases). From germline, CDR1 is KGHSH and CDR2 LQKENI. The CDR3 spans 16 residues. V was shortened by 2 bases and J by 3 bases, with 13 bases between the two germline ends. CDR3 residues: CASSPSSWGDTGELFF. In DNA, the CDR3 is TGTGCCAGCTCACCATCGTCCTGGGGGGACACCGGGGAGCTGTTTTTT.

The genes are TRBV5-4 and TRBJ2-1, with a weak D call TRBD2 (5 bases). V dropped 0 bases and J dropped 0 bases, with 13 bases sitting between them. There are 17 residues in the CDR3. Germline V gene data show CDR1 as SGHNT and CDR2 as YYREEE (reference sequence). The CDR3 DNA reads as TGTGCCAGCAGCTTGGGGAGGTCGTGGAGCTCCTACAATGAGCAGTTCTTC. Amino acids: CASSLGRSWSSYNEQFF.

The genes are TRBV6-1 and TRBJ2-1; 9 nucleotides match TRBD1. Germline CDR1 reads MNHNS; CDR2 reads SASEGT. V was clipped by 6 bases and J by 12 bases; unmatched bases: 3. CDR3 length equals 11 residues. CDR3 residues: CASRDRGVQFF. Here the CDR3 DNA reads TGTGCCAGCAGGGACAGGGGAGTGCAGTTCTTC.

The chain recombines TRBV27 with TRBJ1-3; D is undetermined. The CDR3 totals 13 residues. The V gene lost 4 bases and the J gene lost 7 bases, with 11 bases spanning the gap. Germline CDR1 and CDR2: MNHEY and SMNVEV (reference sequence). The DNA for the CDR3 is TGTGCCAGCAGTTACGGTCCGGGGAACACCATATATTTT. It is translated as CASSYGPGNTIYF.

This rearrangement joins TRBV13 to TRBJ1-1; the match to TRBD1 covers 9 bases. The CDR3 totals 13 residues. From germline, CDR1 is PRHDT and CDR2 FYEKMQ (reference sequence). V trimming: 5 bases; J trimming: 7 bases; junction bases outside the gene matches: 5. CDR3 sequence (DNA): TGTGCCAGCAGCCCCACAGGGGGCATTGAAGCTTTCTTT. As protein: CASSPTGGIEAFF.

In this sample, this clone turned up once. The genes are TRBV7-3 and TRBJ2-7; D gene uncertain. The germline gives CDR1 SGHTA, CDR2 FQGTGA. Between the trimmed V and J ends, which lost 2 bases and 1 base, there was a span of 9 bases. This CDR3 has 14 residues. The DNA for the CDR3 is TGTGCCAGCAGCTTATATCCAGGATCCTACGAGCAGTACTTC. Residues: CASSLYPGSYEQYF.

This chain joins TRBV19 and TRBJ2-7; TRBD1 is a possible D gene (5 bases). The CDR3 sequence is 14 residues long. Germline loops: CDR1 LNHDA, CDR2 SQIVND (reference sequence). V lost 5 bases to trimming and J lost 0 bases, with 11 bases between them. The chain's CDR3 is CASSAPGFSYEQYF. CDR3 DNA: TGTGCCAGTAGTGCCCCAGGGTTCTCCTACGAGCAGTACTTC.

As DNA, the CDR3 is TGTGCCAGCAGCTTAGACTCTACAGCTATTAACTATGGCTACACCTTC. Translating gives CASSLDSTAINYGYTF. The V and J genes are TRBV7-9 and TRBJ1-2, with no clear D. This CDR3 contains 16 residues. Per germline, CDR1 SEHNR and CDR2 FQNEAQ (reference sequence). Deletions cut 1 base from V and 1 base from J, with 13 bases between.